A selection of T cell receptor beta chains follows, all from one sample in a study of T cells in Graves' hyperthyroidism and ophthalmopathy. TCRdb called the multiplex PCR reads again in MiXCR, with one record for every CDR3 protein. The data show 400,000 to 550,000 distinct CDR3 sequences, around a quarter seen once. The sample comprised blood. The receptors were gathered from a woman in her twenties or thirties with Graves' ophthalmopathy. The CDR3 runs from the conserved cysteine through the conserved F or W. Size is stated for part of the rows, as once, few or many counts, or as a class when the clone is expanded.

NA	TRBV7-2	15	TRBJ2-5	CASSSRWSFQETQYF
NA	TRBV28	17	TRBJ1-6	CASSSDRGRGPRSPLHF
many	TRBV20-1	12	TRBJ1-2	CSATDSNYGYTF
many	TRBV6-5	13	TRBJ2-6	CASSLFGANVLTF
many	TRBV5-1	12	TRBJ1-1	CASGREDTEAFF
many	TRBV7-8	14	TRBJ1-1	CASSFQQGGTEAFF
many	TRBV11-2	17	TRBJ1-1	CASSPGTGRASNTEAFF
many	TRBV19	13	TRBJ1-5	CASSIWFNQPQHF
many	TRBV6-6	12	TRBJ1-2	CASSSRVGGYTF
few	TRBV28	14	TRBJ2-7	CASSLWRASYEQYF
many	TRBV27	11	TRBJ1-2	CASGTAYGYTF
few	TRBV7-2	14	TRBJ1-6	CASSLVQPHSPLHF
NA	TRBV6-2/TRBV6-3	13	TRBJ2-7	CASTRRLASEQYF
few	TRBV27	13	TRBJ1-6	CASRDRDGSPLHF
many	TRBV4-2	14	TRBJ1-2	CASSQAGGQYGYTF
many	TRBV29-1	13	TRBJ2-7	CSVETRTGYEQYF
many	TRBV20-1	14	TRBJ2-2	CSAIIGGASGELFF
NA	TRBV6-1	16	TRBJ2-2	CASSDMDRAFTGELFF
few	TRBV10-3	14	TRBJ2-4	CAISESRNKNIQYF
NA	TRBV19	11	TRBJ1-1	CASRGDTEACF
few	TRBV2	14	TRBJ2-5	CASSEERIQETQYF
many	TRBV12-3/TRBV12-4	15	TRBJ2-7	CASSFIGLATYEQYF
many	TRBV11-1	14	TRBJ2-2	CASSPWVVTGELFF
few	TRBV7-9	15	TRBJ2-7	CASSASDRAAYEQYF
NA	TRBV27	15	TRBJ2-2	CASSFGTQNTGELFF
many	TRBV18	15	TRBJ2-5	CASSPGDARQETQYF
few	TRBV12-3/TRBV12-4	14	TRBJ1-2	CASTRQGANFGYTF
many	TRBV6-1	14	TRBJ2-7	CASSPGGGLYEQYF
NA	TRBV5-1	17	TRBJ2-6	CASTKAAQGPGANVLTF
many	TRBV5-1	14	TRBJ1-2	CASSSRDPGYGYTF
once	TRBV12-3/TRBV12-4	12	TRBJ2-5	CASSFFRETQYF
many	TRBV6-2/TRBV6-3	13	TRBJ2-5	CASSYLQQEIQYF
many	TRBV20-1	17	TRBJ2-7	CSARAPDYRIHPYEQYF
few	TRBV19	15	TRBJ2-7	CASSIGDRGTYEQYF
many	TRBV24-1	13	TRBJ1-5	CATSAQGGQPQHF
NA	TRBV12-3/TRBV12-4	12	TRBJ1-1	CASSLGQTVAFF
NA	TRBV12-3/TRBV12-4	17	TRBJ2-7	CASSLVEATGATYEQYF
many	TRBV5-5	15	TRBJ1-5	CASSFGTGGYQPQHF
many	TRBV12-3/TRBV12-4	13	TRBJ2-2	CASRGLVNRELFF
many	TRBV7-9	15	TRBJ2-5	CASSLTTGGGETQYF
many	TRBV28	11	TRBJ1-1	CASSLRREAFF
NA	TRBV4-2	15	TRBJ2-5	CASSQMTGRGETQYF
many	TRBV5-1	14	TRBJ1-5	CARKQGVANQPQHF
many	TRBV6-1	15	TRBJ2-7	CASSETGTGGYEQYF
NA	TRBV11-2	15	TRBJ2-2	CASSSGGQVTGELFF
many	TRBV6-1	14	TRBJ1-2	CVSRTRSGDRGYTF
NA	TRBV6-1	13	TRBJ1-1	CASSELRGTEAFF
many	TRBV29-1	13	TRBJ2-7	CSVVPGGPYEQYF
few	TRBV19	16	TRBJ1-5	CASSIDAGSSNQPQHF
NA	TRBV25-1	15	TRBJ1-2	CARPEDSGLDYGYTF
few	TRBV7-3	13	TRBJ1-1	CASRPAADQEAFF
few	TRBV6-5	16	TRBJ1-5	CASSSYDGAPNQPQHF
NA	TRBV18	16	TRBJ2-7	CASSPPAESGVYEQYF
many	TRBV20-1	11	TRBJ1-1	CSVRQGAEAFF
many	TRBV28	15	TRBJ2-7	CASSFGVKRIHEQYF
NA	TRBV12-3/TRBV12-4	14	TRBJ2-5	CASTLVTGGETQYF
many	TRBV27	16	TRBJ1-6	CASSSSGTAYNSPLHF
NA	TRBV12-3/TRBV12-4	17	TRBJ2-3	CASSRLLGQSFADTQYF